What follows are 10 T cell receptor beta chains derived from one specimen sequenced in a study of cytomegalovirus exposure and HLA in healthy donors. 13 Jbeta primers and 60 Vbeta primers were used for the PCR. Measured with immunoSEQ multiplex PCR; TCRdb has only the in-frame clones, and not every one. The data hold 150,000 to 200,000 clones, with approximately 80% observed a single time. Sequencing was performed on PBMCs. Source of these receptors: a woman aged 40 to 49 in good health and CMV-seropositive.

The chain carries TRBV4-3 and TRBJ2-5, with D maybe TRBD2 (5 bases). The CDR3 extends over 13 amino acids. The V end lost 6 bases, the J end lost 1 base, and 9 bases lay between the germline ends. Germline values: CDR1 LGHNA, CDR2 YSLEER. The CDR3 sequence: CASSLALQETQYF. DNA of the CDR3: TGCGCCAGCAGTTTAGCGCTCCAAGAGACCCAGTACTTC.

This clone occurred once. V and J are TRBV6-1 and TRBJ2-7; TRBD2 might be the D (6 bases). The CDR3 covers 11 residues. Trimming removed 10 bases at V and 4 bases at J, with 11 bases between. CDR1 MNHNS and CDR2 SASEGT come from the germline V gene. In DNA, the CDR3 is TGTGCCATCGGAGGGCCGTACGAGCAGTACTTC. It translates to CAIGGPYEQYF.

The J gene is TRBJ1-1, the V gene TRBV23-1; 9 bases match TRBD1. TRBV23-1 is placed among ORFs of uncertain function. The ends lost 4 bases at V and 3 bases at J; junction bases unmatched: 18. The CDR3 length is 19 residues. The CDR3 region has the DNA TGCGCCAGCAGTCTAAGCCCTACAGGGGGCTGTGGGGCGGACACTGAAGCTTTCTTT. Protein: CASSLSPTGGCGADTEAFF.

The chain joins TRBV19 to TRBJ2-2; D remains unclear. Deletions cut 4 bases from V and 6 bases from J, with 9 bases between. Germline lookup yields CDR1 LNHDA and CDR2 SQIVND (reference sequence). This CDR3 has 13 amino acids. CDR3 protein: CASSTLEAGELFF. As DNA, the CDR3 is TGTGCCAGTAGTACCCTAGAAGCCGGGGAGCTGTTTTTT.

This clone was recorded a few times. This rearrangement joins TRBV27 to TRBJ2-2; possibly TRBD2 for D (6 bases). Germline V gene lookup returns CDR1 MNHEY and CDR2 SMNVEV (reference sequence). With 2 bases removed from V and 7 bases from J, the gap between germline ends came to 8 bases. The CDR3 has 13 residues. The CDR3 loop is CASSLGGVGELFF. CDR3 sequence (DNA): TGTGCCAGCAGTTTAGGCGGGGTCGGGGAGCTGTTTTTT.

The chain joins TRBV7-9 to TRBJ2-7, with 11 bases lining up with TRBD1. V gave up 5 bases and J gave up 4 bases; unmatched junction bases: 10. The germline V gene has CDR1 SEHNR and CDR2 FQNEAQ (reference sequence). The CDR3 covers 16 residues. CDR3 DNA sequence: TGTGCCAGCAGCCCAGACCCGGGACAGGGGGGGTACGAGCAGTACTTC. Amino acids: CASSPDPGQGGYEQYF.

The V gene is TRBV5-6, the J gene TRBJ2-7; tentatively, D is TRBD2 (6 bases). This CDR3 contains 15 residues. Trimming removed 2 bases at V and 2 bases at J, with 14 bases between. Germline assignment: CDR1 SGHDT and CDR2 YYEEEE. CDR3 DNA sequence: TGTGCCAGCAGCTTTTCCGGGGGAGGTACCTACGAGCAGTACTTC. Its protein product is CASSFSGGGTYEQYF.

The chain combines TRBV4-1 with TRBJ2-3, with D uncertain. V was clipped by 4 bases and J by 0 bases, with 11 bases between them. The CDR3 is made up of 15 amino acids. Germline V gives CDR1 MGHRA, CDR2 YSYEKL. The CDR3 coding sequence is TGCGCCAGCAGCCTTCGCGAGTTTAGCACAGATACGCAGTATTTT. Its translation: CASSLREFSTDTQYF.

The chain carries TRBV5-1 and TRBJ2-5; D remains unclear. V lost 0 bases and J lost 0, with 6 bases in between. The germline V gene has CDR1 SGHRS and CDR2 YFSETQ. The CDR3 has 14 residues. The CDR3 spells CASSLDRHQETQYF. The CDR3 coding sequence is TGCGCCAGCAGCTTGGACAGACACCAAGAGACCCAGTACTTC.

The rearrangement uses TRBV19 and TRBJ1-1; D unresolved. The germline gives CDR1 LNHDA, CDR2 SQIVND (reference sequence). The V and J ends lost 8 bases and 7 bases respectively, with 14 bases between them. CDR3 length: 12 amino acids. In DNA, the CDR3 is TGTGCCAGTCTCGGGGAGAGCCGTGAAGCTTTCTTT. This sequence encodes CASLGESREAFF.